These 8 T cell receptor beta chains came from one sample sequenced in a study of cytomegalovirus exposure and HLA in healthy donors. TCRdb keeps only in-frame clones here, not all; method: immunoSEQ multiplex PCR. The repertoire includes about 130,000 clones, 89% of them detected once, and roughly 9.3% sits in the top ten. The sequenced sample consisted of PBMCs. The receptors come from a woman between 18 and 30 years old in good health and CMV-seropositive.

This chain uses TRBV6-1 with TRBJ2-7; 9 bases align to TRBD1. The CDR3 totals 14 residues. The germline V gene has CDR1 MNHNS and CDR2 SASEGT. V dropped 9 bases and J dropped 3; count of bases not matched to a gene: 9. This chain's CDR3 is CASHRGQGLYEQYF. CDR3 nucleotides: TGTGCCAGTCACCGGGGACAGGGTCTCTACGAGCAGTACTTC.

The rearrangement links TRBV4-1 to TRBJ1-6, with a possible D match to TRBD1 (5 bases). Trimming removed 1 base at V and 6 bases at J, with 13 bases between. Per the germline V gene, CDR1 is MGHRA and CDR2 is YSYEKL. There are 16 residues in the CDR3. In DNA form, the CDR3 reads TGCGCCAGCAGCCAAGGGGTAGGGGCGGTTAATTCACCCCTCCACTTT. Translating it yields CASSQGVGAVNSPLHF.

The genes are TRBV25-1 and TRBJ2-3, with TRBD2 identical over 7 bases. CDR1 and CDR2 from the germline V gene are MGHDK and SYGVNS. V lost 5 bases and J lost 3; bases outside the gene matches: 11. The CDR3 contains 16 residues. CDR3 coding DNA: TGTGCCAGCAGTCCCTCTGGGCGGGGGAGAACAGATACGCAGTATTTT. This codes for CASSPSGRGRTDTQYF.

The chain couples TRBV27 to TRBJ2-3; TRBD2 aligns across 8 bases. J gave up 3 bases and V 4 bases, and 12 bases lay outside the gene matches. CDR3 length: 17 residues. CDR1 is MNHEY and CDR2 is SMNVEV in the germline V gene (reference sequence). The DNA of the CDR3 is TGTGCCAGCAGTTCTCCACTCCGGGGGGGCTGGACAGATACGCAGTATTTT. Translated: CASSSPLRGGWTDTQYF.

The chain is built from TRBV6-5 and TRBJ1-3, with TRBD1 matching over 7 bases. V dropped 2 bases and J dropped 4; count of bases not matched to a gene: 5. Germline loops: CDR1 MNHEY, CDR2 SVGAGI. The CDR3 runs 15 residues. The CDR3 spells CASSYAGGTGNTIYF. The CDR3 nucleotides read TGTGCCAGCAGTTACGCAGGGGGAACGGGAAACACCATATATTTT.

The chain links TRBV29-1 to TRBJ1-2; the D gene is possibly TRBD1 (5 bases). Germline V gene sequence: CDR1 SQVTM, CDR2 ANQGSEA. The CDR3 spans 15 residues. V was pared by 0 bases and J by 4 bases, with 15 bases between. The CDR3 is CSVEDLAEGLYGYTF. CDR3 bases: TGCAGCGTTGAAGATCTCGCGGAGGGGCTCTATGGCTACACCTTC.

The V call is TRBV20-1, the J call TRBJ1-2; D gene ambiguous. Trimming left V 6 bases short and J 7 bases short, with 6 bases between. The CDR3 sequence is 9 residues long. Germline CDR1 DFQATT, CDR2 SNEGSKA (reference sequence). CDR3 nucleotides: TGCAGTGCCGCGGGTGGCTACACCTTC. Its translation is CSAAGGYTF.

The V call is TRBV2, the J call TRBJ1-5; maybe TRBD1 (6 bases). Trimming shortened V by 6 bases and J by 2 bases, and 11 bases separated the two germline ends. The CDR3 has 14 residues. Germline CDR1 SNHLY, CDR2 FYNNEI. Here the CDR3 reads CASRLQGGNQPQHF. The CDR3 DNA is TGTGCCAGCAGATTACAGGGAGGCAATCAGCCCCAGCATTTT. The full variable domain, with the rest looked up from reference TRBV2 and TRBJ1-5, is EPEVTQTPSHQVTQMGQEVILRCVPISNHLYFYWYRQILGQKVEFLVSFYNNEISEKSEIFDDQFSVERPDGSNFTLKIRSTKLEDSAMYFCASRLQGGNQPQHFGDGTRLSIL.